This T cell receptor (beta chain) originates from a study of CXCR3-negative and CXCR3-positive naive CD8 T cells. Of note for this clonotype: Its antigen is currently unknown.

CDR1 MNHNY and CDR2 SVGAGI come from the germline V gene (reference sequence). The CDR3 runs 14 residues. Findings and caveats of the study: Against CXCR3-negative naive cells, CXCR3-positive naive cells showed more hydrophobic TRB CDR3s.

The method, 5' RACE with UMI labels, was used to prepare the TRB cDNA libraries. TCRdb re-called the 5' RACE reads, yielding one record per CDR3 amino acid sequence without DNA. The sample holds 130,000 or so distinct CDR3 sequences. The origin of this receptor is a human donor in good health. Some clones in this sample may be carry-over from other donors' samples. The rearrangement uses TRBV6-6 and TRBJ2-2. Sequenced input: naive CXCR3+ CD8+ T cells from blood. The subset is: CD45RO-CCR7+CD27+CD95- naive CD8+ T cells expressing CXCR3 (TNR3+). CDR3 protein: CASTWGANTGELFF.